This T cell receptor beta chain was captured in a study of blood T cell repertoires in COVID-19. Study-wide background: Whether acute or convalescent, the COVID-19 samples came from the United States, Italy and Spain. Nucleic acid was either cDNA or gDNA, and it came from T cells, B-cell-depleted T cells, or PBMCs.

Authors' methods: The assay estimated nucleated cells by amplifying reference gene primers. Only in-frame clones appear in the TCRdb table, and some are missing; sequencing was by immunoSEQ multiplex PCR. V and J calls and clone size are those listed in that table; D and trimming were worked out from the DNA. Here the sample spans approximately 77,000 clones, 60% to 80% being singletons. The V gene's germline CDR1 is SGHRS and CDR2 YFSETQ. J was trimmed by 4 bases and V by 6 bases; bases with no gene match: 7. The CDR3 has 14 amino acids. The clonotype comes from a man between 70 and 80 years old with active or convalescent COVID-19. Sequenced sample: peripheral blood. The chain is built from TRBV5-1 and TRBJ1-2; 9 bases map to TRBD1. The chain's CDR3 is CASTGDRDLYGYTF. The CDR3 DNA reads TGCGCCAGCACCGGGGACAGGGATCTCTATGGCTACACCTTC.